This TCR beta chain was found in a study of blood T cells in healthy people across ages (dated by TCRdb to 2015 to 2017). Looking at the study overall: In model experiments, template switching captured about one uniquely barcoded TCR beta cDNA molecule for every two T cells. Donors of different ages were randomly distributed across sequencing lanes to avoid experimental bias. To track age-related changes in TCR beta repertoire diversity, the study relied on deep sequencing normalized with unique cDNA molecular identifiers. The study analyzed two additional independent replicas of 1 million unique cDNA reads from the same blood draw for two donors, one aged 18 to 30 and one aged 80 or older. Four age groups were formed from the donors: young (average approximately 15 years), middle-aged (more than 35), aged (around 68) and long-lived (about 75). Here is what the overall study found, with its caveats: As age increased, observed TCR beta diversity per million T cells dropped in a roughly linear way, and a significant reduction was already evident by age 40. Total diversity estimates from one million sequenced T cells were considered lower bounds and underestimates. The CMV infection status of donors was not known, potentially confounding age-related changes in expanded clonotypes. A strong correlation was found between observed TCR beta diversity and the percentage of naive T cells measured by flow cytometry. Compared with the aged group, the long-lived group had more naive CD4+ T cells, fewer expanded clones and increased TCR diversity, a pattern suggesting age selection. Because profiling used bulk unsorted PBMCs, naive and antigen-experienced compartments could not be compared conclusively.

There are a few counts of this clonotype. Its target antigen remains unknown. No base quality values were provided; no much bigger clone lies one nucleotide off. The donors were around 39 Caucasian individuals from Russia, aged 6 to 90 years, who were systemically healthy. Each donor gave ten milliliters of peripheral blood, collected into EDTA-treated Vacutainer tubes. Ficoll-Paque density-gradient centrifugation was used to isolate PBMCs, with at least 7 million per sample. Total RNA was extracted from PBMCs with Trizol reagent, with at least 6 micrograms obtained per sample. The percentages of naive CD45RAhigh/CD27high T cells were determined by flow cytometry on a PBMC aliquot from every donor. Its CDR3 holds 15 amino acids, cysteine through phenylalanine. This entry keeps only the CDR3 DNA: 45 bases, framed from base 1. CDR1 is given as DFQATT and CDR2 as SNEGSKA, both from the germline V gene (reference sequence). Germline trimming: 3 bases from V, 6 bases from J; junction bases outside gene matches: 7.

Preparation of the library involved 5' RACE. The sequencer was an Illumina HiSeq 2500. The second PCR ran for roughly 7 to 12 cycles and used a J-beta primer mix along with a sample-barcoded 5' primer. Each TCR beta cDNA molecule received a unique molecular identifier from a template-switch 5' adaptor carrying 12 random nucleotides. At least 3 million CDR3-containing paired-end reads were obtained from each sample. First-strand cDNA synthesis was performed from all RNA using the Mint cDNA synthesis kit, with priming by a TRBC-specific oligonucleotide. Following uracil-DNA glycosylase treatment, a first 18-cycle PCR with universal primers M1SS and BC2_uni_R was performed on all cDNA. Per the source publication's procedure: For normalization, 1 million high-quality reads were randomly selected from each sample, with every read carrying a distinct molecular identifier. Reads with shared molecular identifiers were discarded instead of being binned into consensus sequences. CDR3 identification, clonotype clustering and error correction used MiTCR with a Q25 quality threshold and the strictest error-elimination algorithm. A nonparametric unseen species model with Euler transformation was used to estimate a lower bound on total TCR beta diversity. The public reads were quality trimmed at Q25 with fastp and then assembled into clones with MiXCR by TCRdb, keeping productive beta chains. Rows with one shared CDR3 protein collapse into an entry with the most common genes and DNA. TCRdb assigned the V and J calls; the authors' analysis was not used. The sample includes 850,000 to 1,100,000 distinct CDR3 sequences, with roughly two fifths observed a single time. The ten largest clonotypes hold 13% of the sample.

Input material: blood. The chain is assembled from TRBV20-1 and TRBJ1-5; TRBD1 fits 11 bases in the junction. This TCR derives from a man aged 18 to 30 in good health. The CDR3 amino acid sequence is: CSASSGTGGFQPQHF. The DNA sequence is given as TGCAGTGCTAGTTCCGGGACAGGGGGTTTTCAGCCCCAGCATTTT.